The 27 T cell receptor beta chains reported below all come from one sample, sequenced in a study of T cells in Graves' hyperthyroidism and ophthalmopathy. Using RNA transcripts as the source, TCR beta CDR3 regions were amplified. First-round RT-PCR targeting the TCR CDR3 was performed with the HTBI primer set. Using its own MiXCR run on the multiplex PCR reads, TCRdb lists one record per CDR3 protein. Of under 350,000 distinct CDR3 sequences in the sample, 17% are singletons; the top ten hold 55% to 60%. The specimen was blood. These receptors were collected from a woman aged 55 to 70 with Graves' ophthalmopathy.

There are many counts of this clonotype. The DNA of the CDR3 is TGTGCCAGCAGTTACGGGGGTGTCTCCTACGAGCAGTACTTC. This gives the protein CASSYGGVSYEQYF. V is TRBV6-2 or TRBV6-3 and J is TRBJ2-7; D may match TRBD1 or TRBD2 (5 bases each). Trimming removed 2 bases at V and 0 bases at J, with 8 bases between. Germline lookup yields CDR1 MNHEY and CDR2 SVGEGT. CDR3 length: 14 amino acids.

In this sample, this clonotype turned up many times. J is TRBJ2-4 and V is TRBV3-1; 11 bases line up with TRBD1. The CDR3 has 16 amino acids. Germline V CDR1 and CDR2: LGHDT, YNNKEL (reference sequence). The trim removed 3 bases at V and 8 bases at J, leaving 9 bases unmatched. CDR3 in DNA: TGTGCCAGCAGCCATACATCGGACAGGGGGCTATACATTCAGTACTTC. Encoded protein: CASSHTSDRGLYIQYF.

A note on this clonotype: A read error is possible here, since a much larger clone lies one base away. Here the CDR3 DNA reads TGCAGTGCTAGCCGGACTAGCGGGGATGATCAAGAGACCCCGTACTTC. Its protein is CSASRTSGDDQETPYF. The chain is built from TRBV20-1 and TRBJ2-5, with 12 bases lining up with TRBD2. This CDR3 has 16 residues. In germline, CDR1 is DFQATT, CDR2 SNEGSKA (reference sequence).

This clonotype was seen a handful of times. CDR3 sequence reads: CASIQGSGELFF. The CDR3 DNA reads TGTGCCAGCATCCAGGGTTCCGGGGAGCTGTTTTTT. V usage is TRBV6-2 or TRBV6-3 and J usage is TRBJ2-2; TRBD1 might be the D (5 bases). V lost 7 bases to trimming and J lost 6 bases, with 9 bases between them. CDR3 length: 12 residues. Germline loops: CDR1 MNHEY, CDR2 SVGEGT.

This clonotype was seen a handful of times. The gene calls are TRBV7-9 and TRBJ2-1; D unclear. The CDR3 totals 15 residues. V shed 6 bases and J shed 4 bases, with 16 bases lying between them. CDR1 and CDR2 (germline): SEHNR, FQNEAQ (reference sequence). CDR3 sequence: CASSPTGPSYNEQFF. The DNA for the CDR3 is TGTGCCAGCAGTCCAACCGGCCCTTCTTACAATGAGCAGTTCTTC.

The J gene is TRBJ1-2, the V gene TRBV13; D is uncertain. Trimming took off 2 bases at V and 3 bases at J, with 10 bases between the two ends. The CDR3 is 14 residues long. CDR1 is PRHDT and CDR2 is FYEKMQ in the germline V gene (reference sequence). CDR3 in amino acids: CASSLNRDHYGYTF. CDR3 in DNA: TGTGCCAGCAGCTTAAATAGGGATCACTATGGCTACACCTTC.

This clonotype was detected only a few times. CDR3 nucleotides: TGTGCCAGCAGCTTAGATGGGCAGGGGGTGGGTTCACCCCTCCACTTT. Translated: CASSLDGQGVGSPLHF. The chain uses TRBV7-6 and TRBJ1-6, with 7 nucleotides matching TRBD1. The CDR3 is made up of 16 amino acids. V dropped 1 base and J dropped 9; count of bases not matched to a gene: 9. Germline CDR1 and CDR2: SGHVS and FNYEAQ.

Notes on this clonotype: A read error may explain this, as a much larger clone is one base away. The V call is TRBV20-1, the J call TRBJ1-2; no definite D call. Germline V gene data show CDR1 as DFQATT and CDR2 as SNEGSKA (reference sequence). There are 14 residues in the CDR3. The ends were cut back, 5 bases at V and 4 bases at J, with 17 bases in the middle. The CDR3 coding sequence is TGCAGTGCTGGACCACCTCGGTGGGGCTATGGCTACACCTTC. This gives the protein CSAGPPRWGYGYTF.

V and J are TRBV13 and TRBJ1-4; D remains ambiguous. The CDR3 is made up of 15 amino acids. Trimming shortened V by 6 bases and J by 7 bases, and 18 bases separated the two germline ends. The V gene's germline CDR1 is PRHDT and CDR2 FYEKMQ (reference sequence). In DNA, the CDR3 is TGTGCCAGCAGTTACTCCTCAGTTCACGGTGAAAAACTGTTTTTT. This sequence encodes CASSYSSVHGEKLFF. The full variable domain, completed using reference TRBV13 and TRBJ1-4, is AAGVIQSPRHLIKEKRETATLKCYPIPRHDTVYWYQQGPGQDPQFLISFYEKMQSDKGSIPDRFSAQQFSDYHSELNMSSLELGDSALYFCASSYSSVHGEKLFFGSGTQLSVL.

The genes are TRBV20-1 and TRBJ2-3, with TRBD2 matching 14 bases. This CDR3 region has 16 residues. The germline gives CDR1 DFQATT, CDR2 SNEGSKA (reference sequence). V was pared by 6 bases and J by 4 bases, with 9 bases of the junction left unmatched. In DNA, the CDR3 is TGCAGTGCGACGGGACTAGCGGGAGTAGGCGCAGATACGCAGTATTTT. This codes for CSATGLAGVGADTQYF.

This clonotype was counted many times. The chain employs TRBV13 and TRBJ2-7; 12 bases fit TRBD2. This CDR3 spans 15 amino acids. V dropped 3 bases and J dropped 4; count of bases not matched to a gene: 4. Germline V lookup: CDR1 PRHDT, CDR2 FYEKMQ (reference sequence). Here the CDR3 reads CASSFRLAGEYEQYF. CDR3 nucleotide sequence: TGTGCCAGCAGCTTCCGACTAGCGGGAGAATACGAGCAGTACTTC.

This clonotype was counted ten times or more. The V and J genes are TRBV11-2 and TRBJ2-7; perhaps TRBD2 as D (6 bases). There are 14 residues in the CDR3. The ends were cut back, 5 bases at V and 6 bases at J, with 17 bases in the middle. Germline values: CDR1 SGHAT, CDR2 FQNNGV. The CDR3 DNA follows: TGTGCCAGCAGCCCCGGGAGCAGGTCCATCGAGCAGTACTTC. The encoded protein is CASSPGSRSIEQYF.

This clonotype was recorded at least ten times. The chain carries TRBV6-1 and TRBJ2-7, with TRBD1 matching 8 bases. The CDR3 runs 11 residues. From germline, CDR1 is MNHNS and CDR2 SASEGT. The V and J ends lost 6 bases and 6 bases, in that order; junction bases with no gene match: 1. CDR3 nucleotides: TGTGCCAGCAGAGACAGGGGCGAGCAGTACTTC. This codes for CASRDRGEQYF.

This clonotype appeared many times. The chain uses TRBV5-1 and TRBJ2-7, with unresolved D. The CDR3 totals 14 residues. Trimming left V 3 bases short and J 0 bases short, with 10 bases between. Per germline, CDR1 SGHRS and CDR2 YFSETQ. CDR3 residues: CASSSDGNSYEQYF. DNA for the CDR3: TGCGCCAGCAGCTCGGATGGAAACTCCTACGAGCAGTACTTC.

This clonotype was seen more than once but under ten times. CDR3 coding DNA: TGTGCCAGCAGCCACAGTTATCAGGGGCTCGAGCAGTACTTC. It translates to CASSHSYQGLEQYF. The chain couples TRBV7-9 to TRBJ2-7; a weak D match, TRBD1 (6 bases). The CDR3 consists of 14 residues. Deletions cut 5 bases from V and 6 bases from J, with 17 bases between. The germline CDR1 and CDR2 sequences are SEHNR and FQNEAQ (reference sequence). Full variable domain (missing parts from reference TRBV7-9 and TRBJ2-7): DTGVSQNPRHKITKRGQNVTFRCDPISEHNRLYWYRQTLGQGPEFLTYFQNEAQLEKSRLLSDRFSAERPKGSFSTLEIQRTEQGDSAMYLCASSHSYQGLEQYFGPGTRLTVT.

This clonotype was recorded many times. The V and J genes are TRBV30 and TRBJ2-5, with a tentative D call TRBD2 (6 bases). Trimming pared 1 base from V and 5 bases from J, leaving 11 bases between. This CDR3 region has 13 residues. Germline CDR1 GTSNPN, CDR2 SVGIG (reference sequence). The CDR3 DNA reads TGTGCCTGGAGTGAACTAGGGAGGGAGACCCAGTACTTC. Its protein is CAWSELGRETQYF.

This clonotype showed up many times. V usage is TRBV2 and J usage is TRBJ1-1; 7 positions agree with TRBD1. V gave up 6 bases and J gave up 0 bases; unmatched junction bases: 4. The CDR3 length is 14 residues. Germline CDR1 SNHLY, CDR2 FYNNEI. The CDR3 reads CASRADRLNTEAFF. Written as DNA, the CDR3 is TGTGCCAGCAGGGCGGACAGGCTGAACACTGAAGCTTTCTTT.

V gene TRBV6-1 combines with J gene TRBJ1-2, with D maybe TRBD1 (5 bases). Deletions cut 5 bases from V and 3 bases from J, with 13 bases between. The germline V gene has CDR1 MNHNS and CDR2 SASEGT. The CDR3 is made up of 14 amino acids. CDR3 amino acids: CASSYQMGDYGYTF. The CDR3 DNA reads TGTGCCAGCAGTTATCAGATGGGGGACTATGGCTACACCTTC.

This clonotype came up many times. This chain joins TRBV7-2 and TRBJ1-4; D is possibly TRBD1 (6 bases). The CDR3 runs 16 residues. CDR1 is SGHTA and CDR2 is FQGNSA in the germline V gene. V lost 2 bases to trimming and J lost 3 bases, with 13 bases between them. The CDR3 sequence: CASSLFVGAANEKLFF. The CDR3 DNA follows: TGTGCCAGCAGCTTATTTGTGGGGGCGGCTAATGAAAAACTGTTTTTT.

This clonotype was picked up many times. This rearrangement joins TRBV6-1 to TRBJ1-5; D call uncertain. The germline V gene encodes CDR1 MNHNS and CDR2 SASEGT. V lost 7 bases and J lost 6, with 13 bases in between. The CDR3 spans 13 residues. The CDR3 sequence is CASTSTLRQPQHF. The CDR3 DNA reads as TGTGCCAGCACCTCGACACTCCGTCAGCCCCAGCATTTT.

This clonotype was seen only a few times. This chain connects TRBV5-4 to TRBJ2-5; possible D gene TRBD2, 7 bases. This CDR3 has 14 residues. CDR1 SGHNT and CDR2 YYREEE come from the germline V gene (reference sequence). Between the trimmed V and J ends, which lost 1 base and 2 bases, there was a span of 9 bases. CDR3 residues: CASSLRGAQETQYF. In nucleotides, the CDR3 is TGTGCCAGCAGCTTGCGGGGGGCTCAAGAGACCCAGTACTTC.

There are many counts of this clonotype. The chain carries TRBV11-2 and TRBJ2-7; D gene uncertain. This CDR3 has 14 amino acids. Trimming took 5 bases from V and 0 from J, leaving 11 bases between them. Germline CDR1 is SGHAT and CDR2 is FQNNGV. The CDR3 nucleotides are TGTGCCAGCAGCACCCGGCGGATCTCCTACGAGCAGTACTTC. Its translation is CASSTRRISYEQYF.

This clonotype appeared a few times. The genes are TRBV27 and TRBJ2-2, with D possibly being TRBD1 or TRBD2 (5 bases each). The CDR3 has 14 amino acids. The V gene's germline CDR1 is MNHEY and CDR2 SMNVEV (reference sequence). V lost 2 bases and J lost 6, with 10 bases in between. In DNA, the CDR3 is TGTGCCAGCAGTTTAGGTGGGGGACCCGGGGAGCTGTTTTTT. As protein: CASSLGGGPGELFF.

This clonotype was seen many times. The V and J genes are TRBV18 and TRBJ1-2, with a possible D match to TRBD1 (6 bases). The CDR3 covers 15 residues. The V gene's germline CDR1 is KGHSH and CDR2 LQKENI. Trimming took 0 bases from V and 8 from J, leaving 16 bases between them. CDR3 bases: TGTGCCAGCTCACCACCGTCCCGGGACATGAAGGGCTACACCTTC. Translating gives CASSPPSRDMKGYTF.

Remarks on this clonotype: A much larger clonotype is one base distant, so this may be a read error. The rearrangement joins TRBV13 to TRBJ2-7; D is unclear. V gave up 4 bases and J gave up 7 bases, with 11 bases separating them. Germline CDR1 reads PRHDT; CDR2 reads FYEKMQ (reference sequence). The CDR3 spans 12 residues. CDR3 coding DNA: TGTGCCAGCAGCTCCTTTCGGGCTGAGCAGTACTTC. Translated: CASSSFRAEQYF.

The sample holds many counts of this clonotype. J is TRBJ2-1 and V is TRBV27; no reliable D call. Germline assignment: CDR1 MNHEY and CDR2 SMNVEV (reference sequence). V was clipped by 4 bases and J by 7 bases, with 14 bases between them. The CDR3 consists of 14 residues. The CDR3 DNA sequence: TGTGCCAGCAGTTCCGAAGGCTGGCATAATGAGCAGTTCTTC. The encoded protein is CASSSEGWHNEQFF.

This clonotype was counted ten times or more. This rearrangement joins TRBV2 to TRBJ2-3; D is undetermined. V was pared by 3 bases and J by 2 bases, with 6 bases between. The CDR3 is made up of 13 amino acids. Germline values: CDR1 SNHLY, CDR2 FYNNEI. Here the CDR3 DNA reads TGTGCCAGCAGTGAGGAGTACACAGATACGCAGTATTTT. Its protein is CASSEEYTDTQYF.